The entry that follows covers one TCR beta chain sequence. No antigen is known for it. The data are from a study of cytomegalovirus exposure and HLA in healthy donors. In the study overall: Assignment to the Caucasian-associated ancestry cluster applied to over 70% of the approximately 390 genotyped donors.

The PCR ran on 60 Vbeta and 13 Jbeta primers. TCRdb's copy holds only in-frame clones and misses some; the assay was immunoSEQ multiplex PCR. The repertoire includes some 96,000 clones, about 75% of them detected once, and 7.1% sits in the top ten. Germline V CDR1 and CDR2: LNHDA, SQIVND (reference sequence). V was trimmed by 5 bases and J by 2 bases, leaving 10 bases between them. This CDR3 is built from 13 residues. Regarding the study as a whole: Analysis was carried out at a later point, and it linked a missense DCLRE1C variant to TCR beta V- and J-gene trimming.

The chain employs TRBV19 and TRBJ2-7; weak D call: TRBD1 (5 bases). Sequencing was done on a sample of PBMCs. The receptor's source is a man between 35 and 55 years old in good health and CMV-seropositive. CDR3 nucleotides: TGTGCCAGTAGTCACAGGTCGGCCTACGAGCAGTACTTC. This sequence encodes CASSHRSAYEQYF.